Below are 12 T cell receptor beta chains sequenced from a single sample in a study of T cell repertoires in cytomegalovirus infection. These receptors are not linked to any known antigen. TCRdb used MiXCR to reprocess the reads, holding one entry per CDR3 protein. The sample holds hundreds of thousands of distinct CDR3 sequences, about 42% seen once. The sample consisted of cultured PBMCs, taken from culture after CMV antigen stimulation. The receptors were gathered from a human donor in good health (CMV status not recorded). Some clones in this sample may be carry-over from other donors' samples.

This clonotype was counted a few times. The CDR3 reads CASSSAGTSYNEQFF. As DNA, the CDR3 is TGTGCCAGCAGTTCAGCCGGGACTAGCTACAATGAGCAGTTCTTC. The V call is TRBV12-3 or TRBV12-4, the J call TRBJ2-1, with 8 bases matching TRBD2. The CDR3 sequence is 15 residues long. The J segment lost 3 bases and the V segment lost 4 bases, leaving 5 bases of the junction unmatched.

In its sample, this clonotype was seen once. V is TRBV6-8 and J is TRBJ2-5; 9 bases line up with TRBD1. The germline V gene has CDR1 MNHGY and CDR2 SAAAGT. The CDR3 contains 14 residues. The junction had 6 bases not matched to a gene; V was cut back by 5 bases and J by 5 bases. The CDR3 here is CASSPDRGSETQYF. The CDR3 DNA reads TGTGCCAGCAGTCCGGACAGGGGTTCGGAGACCCAGTACTTC.

This clonotype was seen only a few times. V and J are TRBV3-1 and TRBJ2-1, with a possible D match to TRBD2 (6 bases). The germline V and J ends were trimmed by 2 bases and 9 bases, with 11 bases remaining between them. CDR1 LGHDT and CDR2 YNNKEL come from the germline V gene (reference sequence). The CDR3 runs 13 residues. This CDR3 reads CASSQFLASEQFF. Written as DNA, the CDR3 is TGTGCCAGCAGCCAATTTCTAGCGAGTGAGCAGTTCTTC.

This clonotype turned up a few times. The chain has TRBV4-3 and TRBJ1-6, with D maybe TRBD1 (5 bases). Germline V gene sequence: CDR1 LGHNA, CDR2 YSLEER. The ends were cut back, 0 bases at V and 9 bases at J, with 15 bases in the middle. The CDR3 spans 16 residues. CDR3: CASSQDWGSESSPLHF. The CDR3 DNA is TGCGCCAGCAGCCAAGATTGGGGGAGCGAGAGTTCACCCCTCCACTTT.

The gene calls are TRBV5-5 and TRBJ1-2; the D gene is possibly TRBD1 (6 bases). V was clipped by 4 bases and J by 6 bases, with 22 bases between them. This CDR3 has 16 amino acids. CDR1 SGHKS and CDR2 YYEKEE come from the germline V gene (reference sequence). CDR3 loop: CASSLLGAGVHDGYTF. The CDR3 DNA reads as TGTGCCAGCAGCCTCCTAGGGGCAGGGGTACACGATGGCTACACCTTC. The full variable domain, completed using reference TRBV5-5 and TRBJ1-2, is DAGVTQSPTHLIKTRGQQVTLRCSPISGHKSVSWYQQVLGQGPQFIFQYYEKEERGRGNFPDRFSARQFPNYSSELNVNALLLGDSALYLCASSLLGAGVHDGYTFGSGTRLTVV.

The rearrangement uses TRBV25-1 and TRBJ2-7; the D gene is possibly TRBD2 (6 bases). V was trimmed by 6 bases and J by 0 bases, leaving 12 bases between them. The CDR3 sequence is 14 residues long. Germline V gene data show CDR1 as MGHDK and CDR2 as SYGVNS. The chain's CDR3 is CASRGTGDSYEQYF. The CDR3 bases are TGTGCCAGCAGAGGGACGGGAGACTCCTACGAGCAGTACTTC.

The chain recombines TRBV7-7 with TRBJ2-1; D is perhaps TRBD1 or TRBD2 (5 bases each). The CDR3 loop spans 15 amino acids. Germline V gives CDR1 SSHAT, CDR2 FNYEAQ (reference sequence). The ends were cut back, 5 bases at V and 10 bases at J, with 21 bases in the middle. CDR3 protein: CASSPGPGPVQEQFF. The CDR3 DNA is TGTGCCAGCAGCCCGGGACCTGGTCCGGTCCAAGAGCAGTTCTTC.

This clonotype has more than one count but fewer than ten. This chain connects TRBV7-8 to TRBJ2-7; D call uncertain. The germline gives CDR1 SGHVS, CDR2 FQNEAQ. The V end was cut by 5 bases, the J end by 1 base, with 12 bases between. The CDR3 has 14 amino acids. The CDR3 here is CASSVVTESYEQYF. In nucleotides, the CDR3 is TGTGCCAGCAGCGTTGTGACTGAGTCCTACGAGCAGTACTTC.

CDR3 in DNA: TGTGCCAGCAGCTTGAAGGGGGAGGGCCAAGATACGCAGTATTTT. This encodes CASSLKGEGQDTQYF. The rearrangement links TRBV5-6 to TRBJ2-3; D is possibly TRBD2 (7 bases). This CDR3 has 15 amino acids. The germline CDR1 and CDR2 sequences are SGHDT and YYEEEE. Trimming shortened V by 1 base and J by 5 bases, and 14 bases separated the two germline ends. The complete variable domain, with remaining parts taken from reference TRBV5-6 and TRBJ2-3, reads DAGVTQSPTHLIKTRGQQVTLRCSPKSGHDTVSWYQQALGQGPQFIFQYYEEEERQRGNFPDRFSGHQFPNYSSELNVNALLLGDSALYLCASSLKGEGQDTQYFGPGTRLTVL.

The chain couples TRBV7-1 to TRBJ2-1; tentative D call: TRBD2 (6 bases). TRBV7-1 is noted as an ORF with a role that remains uncertain. CDR3 length: 14 amino acids. Trimming pared 8 bases from V and 0 bases from J, leaving 11 bases between. Written as DNA, the CDR3 is TGTGCCAGCCCCGCGGGAAGCTCCTACAATGAGCAGTTCTTC. It translates to CASPAGSSYNEQFF.

The chain is built from TRBV7-9 and TRBJ1-5; D is uncertain. Between the trimmed V and J ends, which lost 4 bases and 6 bases, there was a span of 10 bases. This CDR3 region has 13 residues. The V gene's germline CDR1 is SEHNR and CDR2 FQNEAQ (reference sequence). Here the CDR3 reads CASSSGRGQPQHF. The DNA for the CDR3 is TGTGCCAGCAGCTCAGGCCGCGGTCAGCCCCAGCATTTT.

A few counts support this clonotype. The CDR3 spells CASSWIQETQYF. CDR3 in DNA: TGTGCCAGCAGCTGGATCCAAGAGACCCAGTACTTC. The gene calls are TRBV7-2 and TRBJ2-5; D ambiguous. Germline V gene data show CDR1 as SGHTA and CDR2 as FQGNSA. V was cut by 4 bases and J by 1 base, with 4 bases left in between. The CDR3 loop spans 12 amino acids. The whole variable domain, remainder taken from reference TRBV7-2 and TRBJ2-5, is GAGVSQSPSNKVTEKGKDVELRCDPISGHTALYWYRQSLGQGLEFLIYFQGNSAPDKSGLPSDRFSAERTGGSVSTLTIQRTQQEDSAVYLCASSWIQETQYFGPGTRLLVL.